The source of this TCR beta chain is a study of identical twins. Healthy Caucasian individuals made up all the donors. This clonotype has at least ten counts. TCRdb re-called the 5' RACE reads with MiXCR, one entry per CDR3 protein. The sample carries roughly 770,000 distinct CDR3 sequences, 18% recorded once. This CDR3 has 12 amino acids. Trimming cost V 6 bases and J 8 bases, with 13 bases left between them. A further study also used this sample, focusing on T cells expressing NK-cell markers. From that study: Within several experiments, an anti-gamma-delta TCR antibody kept the sorting limited to alpha-beta TCR T cells.

The sample comprised PBMCs. This TCR was sampled from a woman aged 18-29 years in good health. This chain joins TRBV12-3 or TRBV12-4 and TRBJ1-1; TRBD1 is a possible D gene (6 bases). CDR3 sequence: CASSLHRAEAFF. The CDR3, as DNA: TGTGCCAGCAGCCTTCACAGGGCGGAAGCTTTCTTT.